The following is a TCR beta chain sequence with its context. This clone's antigen is unknown. A single base separates this from a much larger clone, so it may be a read error. This sample also contains other DNA sequences that code for the same CDR3. These data are taken from a study of shared clonotypes between healthy human individuals (dated by TCRdb to the early 2020s). Background for the entire study: The cohort comprised a couple of women and a few men aged 18 to 49 years. Leukapheresis yielded between about 0.94 and 10 billion PBMCs per donor. The study deeply sequenced blood TCR repertoires of about five healthy adults to estimate repertoire size and the extent of clonotype sharing between individuals. Different laboratories and diverse techniques were used to prepare libraries and sequence TCR repertoires, to increase sequencing depth and limit assay-specific biases. The study at large found these results: Sampling was restricted to blood, and TCR repertoires in tissues likely differ from the TCR repertoires found in blood. Based on pairwise subsampling, the degree of clonotype sharing among donors was expected to be affected by sequencing depth. The small number of donors limited the genetic and exposure-history diversity represented.

The donors were healthy, HIV-negative adults who had no recently reported acute infections or vaccinations. Only Caucasian adults living in Nashville, Tennessee, USA were represented among the donors. For unsorted samples, tens of millions of PBMCs were counted, and genomic DNA was extracted using the QIAamp DNA Blood Mini kit. Blood was obtained by leukapheresis, after which PBMCs were separated by Ficoll-Histopaque density gradient centrifugation and cryopreserved in liquid nitrogen vapor phase. From the germline V gene, CDR1 is SGDLS and CDR2 is YYNGEE. V is reduced by 2 bases and J by 1 base, leaving a spacing of 8 bases between them. The cysteine opens and the phenylalanine closes a CDR3 of 14 amino acids. Solely the CDR3 DNA is kept, with 42 bases framed from the first base. TCR CDR3 regions were amplified from genomic DNA by multiplex PCR using the deep immunoSEQ assay. Extracted genomic DNA from each cell subset was distributed evenly across all wells of several immunoSEQ 96-well plates, and each plate was treated as a replicate. Each replicate PCR for unsorted PBMC received 300 to 350 ng genomic DNA, equal to tens of thousands of T cell genomes. Ten immunoSEQ deep assay plates were used to sequence unsorted PBMC genomic DNA. Purified libraries were quantified with a Qubit 3.0 fluorometer, sized on a Bioanalyzer 2100, and re-quantified with the KAPA Library Quantification kit. Every immunoSEQ 96-well plate was sequenced on a dedicated single-read 150-cycle Illumina NextSeq 550 flow cell. The study's processing was this. The immunoSEQ output contained only junctional sequences without quality scores, so filtering could not match that applied to full-length reads. To assign V/J genes and CDR3, sequences were annotated using PyIR, a Python wrapper for IgBLAST v1.9, with IMGT germline references. Reads were removed for weak V/J assignments (E-value above 1e-6), missing CDR3, stop codons, out-of-frame junctions, or ambiguous translated residues. V3J clonotypes were defined as sequences sharing the same inferred V gene, J gene, and CDR3 amino acid sequence. The percentage overlap between two repertoires was calculated by dividing the number of shared unique clonotypes by the size of the smaller repertoire. Richness of each repertoire was evaluated using RTK rarefaction, the Chao1 estimator, and Recon v2.1 estimates of unobserved clonotypes. Not all clones reach the TCRdb copy of this immuneACCESS table, which keeps in-frame sequences only. Checked studies attribute under half of the gap to unresolved V genes and leave the rest unexplained. The DNA gave D and trimming, while V, J and clone size come from that table. Across this sample there are around 500,000 clones, with about 76% seen only once. Jointly, the top ten make up less than 15% of the sample.

The receptor was derived from a woman aged 35 to 49 in good health. Some clones in this sample may be carry-over from other donors' samples. Sequences were obtained from PBMCs. This receptor chain uses TRBV9 and TRBJ2-3, with TRBD2 perhaps the D gene, on 6 matching bases. The CDR3 region reads CASSVGTGTDTQYF. Here is the DNA: TGTGCCAGCAGCGTCGGGACTGGCACAGATACGCAGTATTTT.